This T cell receptor beta chain was sequenced in a study of blood T cell repertoires in COVID-19. Clinical history reported by participants formed the basis on which cohorts were assigned. Germline V gene sequence: CDR1 ENHRY, CDR2 SYGVKD. The CDR3 length is 13 residues. V was trimmed by 8 bases and J by 5 bases, leaving 15 bases between them. Repertoires were generated with immunoSEQ multiplex PCR, while TCRdb's copy carries only in-frame clones and drops some. This sample carries about 160,000 clones, 81% of them seen once, and the ten largest clones take about 6%. The sample consisted of PBMCs or T cells enriched from blood (not recorded which). This clonotype was sampled from a woman aged 40 to 50 with acute COVID-19. The chain joins TRBV10-3 to TRBJ1-2, with D perhaps matching TRBD1 (5 bases). CDR3 bases: TGTGCCATCTTTGGGGACTCCCCTTATGGCTACACCTTC. It translates to CAIFGDSPYGYTF.